Listed here are 18 T cell receptor beta chains from one sample, sequenced in a study of response to subunit inactivated influenza vaccine. Via MiXCR, TCRdb re-called the RT-PCR reads, giving one row per CDR3 protein. The sample has hundreds of thousands of distinct CDR3 sequences, around 13% seen once. This specimen consisted of PBMCs from blood, obtained 40 to 50 days after vaccination. The receptors come from a man aged 50-60 years who received an inactivated influenza vaccine.

As for this clonotype: At one of its ends the junction is not consistent with the germline gene, which may arise from a read error. V gene TRBV12-3 or TRBV12-4 combines with J gene TRBJ2-6; TRBD1 is a possible D gene (6 bases). The CDR3 sequence is 8 residues long. This chain's CDR3 is CASGGLAF. As DNA, the CDR3 is TGTGCCAGCGGGGGCTTGGCTTTC.

The J gene is TRBJ2-7, the V gene TRBV6-5; 8 bases align to TRBD1. The CDR3 is made up of 14 amino acids. Trimming at V came to 1 base and at J to 5 bases, leaving 4 bases not matched to a gene. Germline CDR1 MNHEY, CDR2 SVGAGI. CDR3 sequence reads: CASSYWDRRHEQYF. The CDR3, as DNA: TGTGCCAGCAGTTACTGGGACAGGCGGCACGAGCAGTACTTC.

This clonotype has just a few counts. The chain recombines TRBV4-2 with TRBJ1-1; TRBD1 matches at 11 bases. This CDR3 has 16 residues. J was trimmed by 5 bases and V by 3 bases; bases with no gene match: 8. Per the germline V gene, CDR1 is LGHNA and CDR2 is YNFKEQ. CDR3 nucleotides: TGTGCCAGCAGCCAGAAGGACAGGGGGCCGGAGACTGAAGCTTTCTTT. The encoded protein is CASSQKDRGPETEAFF.

This clonotype has just a few counts. This chain joins TRBV20-1 and TRBJ1-1; 7 nucleotides line up with TRBD1. The CDR3 spans 15 residues. Germline values: CDR1 DFQATT, CDR2 SNEGSKA (reference sequence). Trimming took 6 bases from V and 5 from J; bases not matched to a gene: 15. In DNA, the CDR3 is TGCAGTGCCCCCGACAGGGTATATCAAATGACTGAAGCTTTCTTT. Translating it yields CSAPDRVYQMTEAFF.

The rearrangement uses TRBV10-1 and TRBJ2-7, with D possibly called TRBD1 or TRBD2 (5 bases each). The germline V and J ends were trimmed by 0 bases and 2 bases, with 17 bases remaining between them. The CDR3 has 17 amino acids. From germline, CDR1 is WNHNN and CDR2 SYGVQD (reference sequence). The CDR3 region is CASSESIGTIGAYEQYF. CDR3 nucleotides: TGCGCCAGCAGTGAGTCTATCGGGACCATTGGAGCCTACGAGCAGTACTTC.

The rearrangement uses TRBV18 and TRBJ1-5; D uncertain. CDR3 length: 13 amino acids. V lost 4 bases to trimming and J lost 5 bases, with 9 bases between them. Germline V CDR1 and CDR2: KGHSH, LQKENI. The CDR3 DNA follows: TGTGCCAGCTCACGAGAGTGGGATCAGCCCCAGCATTTT. Translation gives CASSREWDQPQHF.

The CDR3 DNA sequence: TGTGCCAGCAGGAGGGAAAAACAAGAGACCCAGTACTTC. This translates into CASRREKQETQYF. The chain employs TRBV2 and TRBJ2-5; TRBD2 is a possible D gene (5 bases). The CDR3 totals 13 residues. The germline V gene has CDR1 SNHLY and CDR2 FYNNEI. V lost 6 bases and J 2 bases, leaving 10 bases between the germline ends.

The table lists this clonotype with a few counts. The chain recombines TRBV27 with TRBJ1-2, with D unresolved. V was cut by 7 bases and J by 4 bases, with 19 bases left in between. The CDR3 covers 15 residues. CDR1 is MNHEY and CDR2 is SMNVEV in the germline V gene (reference sequence). CDR3 nucleotide sequence: TGTGCCAGCACCCTAAGGGAGGGCGGATTCTATGGCTACACCTTC. Translating gives CASTLREGGFYGYTF.

V gene TRBV6-2 or TRBV6-3 combines with J gene TRBJ1-6, with D possibly being TRBD1 (6 bases). V gave up 10 bases and J gave up 10 bases, with 17 bases separating them. Germline CDR1 and CDR2: MNHEY and SVGEGT. CDR3 size: 13 residues. The CDR3 coding sequence is TGTGCCACCCGCGTCCGGGGGCAGTCACCCCTCCACTTT. Amino acids: CATRVRGQSPLHF.

This clonotype was picked up a small number of times. The DNA for the CDR3 is TGTGCCAGCAGTTACGGGAAGGGGGCGAGGGGATCACCCCTCCACTTT. It translates to CASSYGKGARGSPLHF. The chain links TRBV6-5 to TRBJ1-6, with 7 nucleotides matching TRBD1. The CDR3 sequence is 16 residues long. V lost 2 bases, J lost 10 bases, and 11 bases stayed unmatched. CDR1 and CDR2 (germline): MNHEY, SVGAGI.

This rearrangement joins TRBV3-1 to TRBJ2-1, with 11 positions matching TRBD2. The germline CDR1 and CDR2 sequences are LGHDT and YNNKEL (reference sequence). This CDR3 region has 16 residues. Trimming cost V 4 bases and J 6 bases; bases outside gene matches: 8. For the CDR3, the DNA is TGTGCCAGCAGCCCCGTAGCGGGGGGGCCCCTCAATGAGCAGTTCTTC. It encodes CASSPVAGGPLNEQFF.

The chain links TRBV12-3 or TRBV12-4 to TRBJ2-1; D is perhaps TRBD2 (6 bases). V shed 2 bases and J shed 15 bases, with 14 bases lying between them. The length of the CDR3 is 12 residues. The CDR3 reads CASSLSSVSRFF. The CDR3 nucleotides read TGTGCCAGCAGTTTATCTAGCGTCTCTAGGTTCTTC.

CDR3 DNA: TGCGCCAGCAGCTTGTTGGACAGGGGGCTTGGAGAGCAGTTCTTC. This encodes CASSLLDRGLGEQFF. This rearrangement joins TRBV5-1 to TRBJ2-1, with TRBD1 matching over 11 bases. The ends lost 1 base at V and 10 bases at J; junction bases unmatched: 7. Germline V gives CDR1 SGHRS, CDR2 YFSETQ. The CDR3 spans 15 residues.

The rearrangement links TRBV27 to TRBJ2-4, with TRBD1 identical over 7 bases. Germline trimming cut 5 bases from V and 0 bases from J; bases unmatched to any gene: 7. This CDR3 has 16 amino acids. The germline V gene has CDR1 MNHEY and CDR2 SMNVEV (reference sequence). The CDR3 spells CASSPDRPLAKNIQYF. The CDR3 bases are TGTGCCAGCAGTCCGGACAGGCCTCTAGCCAAAAACATTCAGTACTTC.

This clonotype was counted a few times. The J gene is TRBJ1-1, the V gene TRBV7-9; D is unclear. With 3 bases removed from V and 8 bases from J, the gap between germline ends came to 10 bases. The CDR3 has 12 residues. CDR1 is SEHNR, CDR2 FQNEAQ, per germline (reference sequence). The CDR3 DNA follows: TGTGCCAGCAGCTTCAAACCGGCAGAAGCTTTCTTT. Protein: CASSFKPAEAFF.

The J gene is TRBJ2-1, the V gene TRBV5-5, with D unclear. Germline values: CDR1 SGHKS, CDR2 YYEKEE (reference sequence). The V end was cut by 0 bases, the J end by 3 bases, with 10 bases between. The CDR3 spans 15 residues. The CDR3 nucleotides are TGTGCCAGCAGCTTGGCCGAGGCAGTCTACAATGAGCAGTTCTTC. It translates to CASSLAEAVYNEQFF.

In its sample, this clonotype was seen a few times. The gene calls are TRBV10-3 and TRBJ2-1; 10 bases match TRBD2. The CDR3 consists of 14 residues. Germline values: CDR1 ENHRY, CDR2 SYGVKD. V shed 6 bases, J shed 7 bases, and the junction held 6 bases outside the gene matches. This chain's CDR3 is CAIRWTSGVNEQFF. Written as DNA, the CDR3 is TGTGCCATCAGATGGACTAGCGGAGTTAATGAGCAGTTCTTC.

V and J are TRBV29-1 and TRBJ2-1; D gene unclear. Germline V lookup: CDR1 SQVTM, CDR2 ANQGSEA. The CDR3 runs 10 residues. The V end was cut by 4 bases, the J end by 8 bases, with 6 bases between. CDR3 in DNA: TGCAGCGTTGTGGGTGATGAGCAGTTCTTC. Translating gives CSVVGDEQFF.